What follows describes a single T cell receptor (beta chain). Its antigen is unknown. These data belong to a study of beta chain features in type 1 diabetes. The ends lost 5 bases at V and 7 bases at J; junction bases unmatched: 7. CDR3 size: 13 residues. Germline CDR1 reads LNHDA; CDR2 reads SQIVND (reference sequence). Reverse transcribing all isolated RNA meant expressed TCRB transcripts were sequenced. Profiled with immunoSEQ multiplex PCR; TCRdb holds only in-frame clones, not every one. The sample lists roughly 140,000 clones, roughly 48% occurring once. Study-wide results and caveats: Cells that show high TCR expression could be over-represented by cDNA sequencing.

This TCR was recovered from a man between 18 and 35 years old in good health. Sequencing was done on a sample of Tregs from blood. The chain links TRBV19 to TRBJ1-1, with TRBD1 identical over 7 bases. Here the CDR3 DNA reads TGTGCCAGTAGTCTCCGACAGGGTGGTGAAGCTTTCTTT. Its protein product is CASSLRQGGEAFF.